This record looks at one T cell receptor (beta chain) sequence and its context. This sample was included in a study of T cell responses to AZD1222 COVID-19 vaccine. Trimming cost V 0 bases and J 0 bases, with 3 bases left between them. The CDR3 extends over 14 amino acids. Germline values: CDR1 MRHNA, CDR2 SNTAGT. Measured with immunoSEQ multiplex PCR; TCRdb has only the in-frame clones, and not every one. Of about 120,000 clones listed, around 87% are singletons. This chain connects TRBV6-4 to TRBJ1-5, with unresolved D. The starting material was peripheral blood, obtained on day 0 of AZD1222 vaccination. The receptor was derived from an adult in good health. The CDR3 loop reads CASSDSYSNQPQHF. Written as DNA, the CDR3 is TGTGCCAGCAGTGACTCCTATAGCAATCAGCCCCAGCATTTT.